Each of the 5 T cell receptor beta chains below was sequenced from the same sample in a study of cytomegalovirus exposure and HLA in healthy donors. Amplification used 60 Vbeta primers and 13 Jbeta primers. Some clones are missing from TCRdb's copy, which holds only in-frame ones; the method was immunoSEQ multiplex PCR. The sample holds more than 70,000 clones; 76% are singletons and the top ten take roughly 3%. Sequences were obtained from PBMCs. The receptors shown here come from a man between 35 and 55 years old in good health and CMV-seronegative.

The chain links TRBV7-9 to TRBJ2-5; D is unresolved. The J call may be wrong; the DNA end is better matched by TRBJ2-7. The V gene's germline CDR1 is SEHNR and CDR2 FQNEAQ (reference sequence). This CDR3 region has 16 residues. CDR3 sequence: CASSLVQNPSYYEQYF. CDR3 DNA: TGTGCCAGCAGCTTAGTACAGAACCCGTCCTATTACGAGCAGTACTTC.

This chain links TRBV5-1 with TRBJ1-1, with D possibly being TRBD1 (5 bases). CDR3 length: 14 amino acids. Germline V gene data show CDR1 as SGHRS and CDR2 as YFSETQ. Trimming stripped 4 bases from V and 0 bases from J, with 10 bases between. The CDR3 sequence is CASSTAGLNTEAFF. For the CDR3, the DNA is TGCGCCAGCAGCACTGCAGGGTTGAACACTGAAGCTTTCTTT.

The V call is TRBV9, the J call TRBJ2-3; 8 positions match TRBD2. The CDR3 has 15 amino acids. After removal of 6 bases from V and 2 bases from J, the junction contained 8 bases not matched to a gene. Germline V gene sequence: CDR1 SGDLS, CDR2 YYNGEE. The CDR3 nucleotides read TGTGCCAGCAACCTCGGGGGGGCCTTCACAGATACGCAGTATTTT. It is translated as CASNLGGAFTDTQYF.

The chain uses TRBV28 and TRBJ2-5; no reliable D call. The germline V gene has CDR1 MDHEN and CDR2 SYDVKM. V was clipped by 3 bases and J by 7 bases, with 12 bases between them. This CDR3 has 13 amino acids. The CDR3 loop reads CASSFRGAGTQYF. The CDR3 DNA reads TGTGCCAGCAGTTTCCGAGGAGCTGGGACCCAGTACTTC. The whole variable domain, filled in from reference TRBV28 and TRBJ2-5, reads DVKVTQSSRYLVKRTGEKVFLECVQDMDHENMFWYRQDPGLGLRLIYFSYDVKMKEKGDIPEGYSVSREKKERFSLILESASTNQTSMYLCASSFRGAGTQYFGPGTRLLVL.

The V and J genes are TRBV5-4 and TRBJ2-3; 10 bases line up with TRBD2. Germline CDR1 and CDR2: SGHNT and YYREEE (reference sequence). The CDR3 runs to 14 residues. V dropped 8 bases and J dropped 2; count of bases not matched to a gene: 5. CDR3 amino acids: CASAGTSATDTQYF. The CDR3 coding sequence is TGTGCCAGTGCCGGGACTAGCGCCACAGATACGCAGTATTTT. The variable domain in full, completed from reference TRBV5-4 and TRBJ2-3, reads ETGVTQSPTHLIKTRGQQVTLRCSSQSGHNTVSWYQQALGQGPQFIFQYYREEENGRGNFPPRFSGLQFPNYSSELNVNALELDDSALYLCASAGTSATDTQYFGPGTRLTVL.